Below are 25 T cell receptor beta chains sequenced from a single sample in a study of shared clonotypes between healthy human individuals. Here immunoSEQ multiplex PCR was the method, and the copy in TCRdb shows in-frame clones only, minus some. The table has about 1 million clones, about 77% seen once. Specimen: memory CD4+ T cells sorted from blood. Stated subset: CD45RA-negative fraction. The receptors here all came from a man between 18 and 29 years old in good health.

As regards this clone: Other DNA variants within this sample encode the same CDR3. The chain combines TRBV11-2 with TRBJ2-2; 11 bases are a match to TRBD2. This CDR3 has 15 residues. Germline V gene lookup returns CDR1 SGHAT and CDR2 FQNNGV. Trimming cost V 5 bases and J 4 bases; bases outside gene matches: 3. CDR3 sequence reads: CASSQGLAGTGELFF. Here the CDR3 DNA reads TGTGCCAGCAGCCAAGGACTAGCGGGCACCGGGGAGCTGTTTTTT. Full variable domain (outside the CDR3, taken from reference TRBV11-2 and TRBJ2-2): EAGVAQSPRYKIIEKRQSVAFWCNPISGHATLYWYQQILGQGPKLLIQFQNNGVVDDSQLPKDRFSAERLKGVDSTLKIQPAKLEDSAVYLCASSQGLAGTGELFFGEGSRLTVL.

A single count supports this clone. V gene TRBV9 combines with J gene TRBJ2-6, with D uncertain. CDR1 and CDR2 (germline): SGDLS, YYNGEE. V was clipped by 4 bases and J by 0 bases, with 8 bases between them. The CDR3 consists of 15 residues. CDR3 amino acids: CASSLSGSGANVLTF. As DNA, the CDR3 is TGTGCCAGCAGCCTCTCGGGCTCTGGGGCCAACGTCCTGACTTTC.

Comments on this clone: The sample carries other DNA sequences with the same CDR3. The chain uses TRBV28 and TRBJ2-7; possible D gene TRBD1, 6 bases. CDR1 and CDR2 from the germline V gene are MDHEN and SYDVKM. V was shortened by 2 bases and J by 4 bases, with 9 bases between the two germline ends. The CDR3 contains 13 residues. The CDR3 protein is CASSLTGMYEQYF. CDR3 nucleotide sequence: TGTGCCAGCAGTTTAACAGGGATGTACGAGCAGTACTTC.

V gene TRBV7-2 combines with J gene TRBJ1-1; 9 positions agree with TRBD1. There are 16 residues in the CDR3. With V trimmed by 5 bases and J by 5 bases, 12 bases remained unmatched. Germline CDR1 is SGHTA and CDR2 is FQGNSA. The CDR3 nucleotides are TGTGCCAGCAGCCTCACCACTGGACAGGGGAAAACTGAAGCTTTCTTT. Translation: CASSLTTGQGKTEAFF. Together with reference TRBV7-2 and TRBJ1-1, the CDR3 gives the full variable domain: GAGVSQSPSNKVTEKGKDVELRCDPISGHTALYWYRQSLGQGLEFLIYFQGNSAPDKSGLPSDRFSAERTGGSVSTLTIQRTQQEDSAVYLCASSLTTGQGKTEAFFGQGTRLTVV.

For this clone: At the DNA level, this CDR3 is encoded by other sequences in the same sample as well. The CDR3 reads CASNGQGTNTGELFF. CDR3 coding DNA: TGTGCCAGCAACGGACAGGGTACGAACACCGGGGAGCTGTTTTTT. This chain connects TRBV2 to TRBJ2-2, with TRBD1 matching over 8 bases. V lost 7 bases, J lost 0 bases, and 4 bases stayed unmatched. The CDR3 runs 15 residues. The germline V gene encodes CDR1 SNHLY and CDR2 FYNNEI.

The V and J genes are TRBV9 and TRBJ2-3; D is uncertain. The CDR3 runs 13 residues. In germline, CDR1 is SGDLS, CDR2 YYNGEE. V was shortened by 0 bases and J by 6 bases, with 8 bases between the two germline ends. In DNA, the CDR3 is TGTGCCAGCAGCGTAGGGCTGAGGGATACGCAGTATTTT. Its translation: CASSVGLRDTQYF.

This rearrangement joins TRBV12-5 to TRBJ2-3, with D unclear. Trimming removed 1 base from V and 0 bases from J, with 5 bases in between. Looked up from germline, CDR1 is LGHNT and CDR2 is FRNRAP. There are 14 residues in the CDR3. CDR3 amino acids: CASGLGLSTDTQYF. CDR3 bases: TGTGCTAGTGGTTTGGGTCTTAGCACAGATACGCAGTATTTT.

This clone was seen only once. This chain connects TRBV28 to TRBJ2-7; TRBD2 matches at 9 bases. From germline, CDR1 is MDHEN and CDR2 SYDVKM. The CDR3 runs to 16 residues. Losses at the gene ends were 7 bases for V and 7 bases for J; bases not matched to a gene: 17. CDR3 protein: CASNSAGGQGMREQYF. The CDR3 DNA is TGTGCCAGCAACTCAGCGGGGGGCCAGGGAATGAGGGAGCAGTACTTC. Together with reference TRBV28 and TRBJ2-7, the CDR3 gives the full variable domain: DVKVTQSSRYLVKRTGEKVFLECVQDMDHENMFWYRQDPGLGLRLIYFSYDVKMKEKGDIPEGYSVSREKKERFSLILESASTNQTSMYLCASNSAGGQGMREQYFGPGTRLTVT.

The V gene is TRBV7-2, the J gene TRBJ1-4, with a tentative D call TRBD1 (6 bases). CDR1 is SGHTA and CDR2 is FQGNSA in the germline V gene. CDR3 length equals 13 residues. V gave up 8 bases and J gave up 7 bases, with 14 bases separating them. CDR3 loop: CASRTASVEKLFF. CDR3 bases: TGTGCCAGCCGGACAGCTTCCGTTGAAAAACTGTTTTTT.

The chain uses TRBV2 and TRBJ2-1, with 10 bases lining up with TRBD2. CDR1 and CDR2 (germline): SNHLY, FYNNEI. With 5 bases clipped from V and 6 bases from J, the junction kept 10 bases outside the gene matches. There are 16 residues in the CDR3. The DNA for the CDR3 is TGTGCCAGCAGTTGGCTAGCGGGAGTGGGAATCAATGAGCAGTTCTTC. It is translated as CASSWLAGVGINEQFF.

This clone was observed a few times. This chain uses TRBV13 with TRBJ2-1; D gene unclear. V gave up 0 bases and J gave up 6 bases, with 12 bases separating them. Germline V gives CDR1 PRHDT, CDR2 FYEKMQ (reference sequence). The CDR3 is made up of 15 amino acids. In nucleotides, the CDR3 is TGTGCCAGCAGCTTAGGGGCCAGGCAAACCAATGAGCAGTTCTTC. Translation: CASSLGARQTNEQFF.

The chain recombines TRBV18 with TRBJ2-2; no clear D gene. The V end was cut by 6 bases, the J end by 3 bases, with 14 bases between. Germline lookup yields CDR1 KGHSH and CDR2 LQKENI. The CDR3 is 15 residues long. CDR3 region: CASSPGSAYTGELFF. The CDR3 nucleotides read TGTGCCAGCTCTCCTGGTTCGGCCTACACCGGGGAGCTGTTTTTT.

This clone was detected only a few times. The CDR3 region has the DNA TGTGCCAGCAGCGGGGGACCTAACACCGGGGAGCTGTTTTTT. It encodes CASSGGPNTGELFF. V gene TRBV9 combines with J gene TRBJ2-2, with D perhaps TRBD1 or TRBD2 (5 bases each). Per germline, CDR1 SGDLS and CDR2 YYNGEE. The CDR3 spans 14 residues. The ends were cut back, 3 bases at V and 2 bases at J, with 8 bases in the middle.

In the case of this clone: Distinct nucleotide sequences in the sample also encode this CDR3. The CDR3 loop is CASTTNTEAFF. The CDR3, as DNA: TGTGCCAGCACCACGAACACTGAAGCTTTCTTT. V is TRBV28 and J is TRBJ1-1; no definite D call. The CDR3 spans 11 residues. The germline V gene encodes CDR1 MDHEN and CDR2 SYDVKM. V was pared by 7 bases and J by 1 base, with 4 bases between.

The rearrangement links TRBV5-6 to TRBJ2-3; weak D call: TRBD1 (6 bases). There are 13 residues in the CDR3. Germline assignment: CDR1 SGHDT and CDR2 YYEEEE. V lost 2 bases and J lost 4, with 8 bases in between. CDR3 sequence (DNA): TGTGCCAGCAGCTTCCAGGGGCCAGATACGCAGTATTTT. This sequence encodes CASSFQGPDTQYF.

The rearrangement joins TRBV6-5 to TRBJ2-5; 11 nucleotides match TRBD2. Germline V gene sequence: CDR1 MNHEY, CDR2 SVGAGI. The CDR3 consists of 16 residues. The junction had 8 bases not matched to a gene; V was cut back by 4 bases and J by 4 bases. CDR3 DNA: TGTGCCAGCAGTTCCGGGACTAGCGGATGGGGAGAGACCCAGTACTTC. This translates into CASSSGTSGWGETQYF.

The table lists this clone with many counts. The sample carries other DNA sequences with the same CDR3. V usage is TRBV5-6 and J usage is TRBJ1-6; D is possibly TRBD1 (5 bases). The length of the CDR3 is 13 residues. The V and J ends lost 0 bases and 7 bases respectively, with 5 bases between them. Per germline, CDR1 SGHDT and CDR2 YYEEEE. This chain's CDR3 is CASSLGGNSPLHF. CDR3 DNA sequence: TGTGCCAGCAGCTTGGGGGGGAATTCACCCCTCCACTTT.

The chain couples TRBV9 to TRBJ1-2; unclear D gene. The CDR3 consists of 17 residues. V was cut by 0 bases and J by 0 bases, with 15 bases left in between. Germline values: CDR1 SGDLS, CDR2 YYNGEE. DNA for the CDR3: TGTGCCAGCAGCGTAGGTGGAGGGAACCCATCTAACTATGGCTACACCTTC. Encoded protein: CASSVGGGNPSNYGYTF. Drawing the rest from reference TRBV9 and TRBJ1-2, the complete variable domain is DSGVTQTPKHLITATGQRVTLRCSPRSGDLSVYWYQQSLDQGLQFLIQYYNGEERAKGNILERFSAQQFPDLHSELNLSSLELGDSALYFCASSVGGGNPSNYGYTFGSGTRLTVV.

The chain couples TRBV19 to TRBJ2-3; D is possibly TRBD1 or TRBD2 (5 bases each). The CDR3 spans 14 residues. Deletions cut 5 bases from V and 5 bases from J, with 14 bases between. Germline values: CDR1 LNHDA, CDR2 SQIVND (reference sequence). The DNA for the CDR3 is TGTGCCAGTAGTGACAGAGGGCGTGGAGATACGCAGTATTTT. Its translation: CASSDRGRGDTQYF.

The chain joins TRBV5-4 to TRBJ1-6, with D perhaps matching TRBD1 (5 bases). The V end lost 3 bases, the J end lost 8 bases, and 18 bases lay between the germline ends. Germline V gene sequence: CDR1 SGHNT, CDR2 YYREEE (reference sequence). The CDR3 has 16 amino acids. CDR3 sequence reads: CASSYDGATTDSPLHF. CDR3 DNA sequence: TGTGCCAGCAGCTACGATGGGGCAACTACGGATTCACCCCTCCACTTT.

There are a few counts of this clone. This chain uses TRBV11-2 with TRBJ2-1, with a possible D match to TRBD1 (5 bases). CDR3 size: 15 residues. The V end was cut by 0 bases, the J end by 12 bases, with 18 bases between. Germline V gene data show CDR1 as SGHAT and CDR2 as FQNNGV. The CDR3 protein is CASSLDSRTPLGQFF. CDR3 in DNA: TGTGCCAGCAGCTTAGATTCAAGGACACCCCTAGGGCAGTTCTTC.

This clone was picked up a small number of times. The chain couples TRBV28 to TRBJ2-3; D is perhaps TRBD1 (7 bases). From germline, CDR1 is MDHEN and CDR2 SYDVKM. Trimming cost V 6 bases and J 2 bases, with 18 bases left between them. The CDR3 is made up of 16 amino acids. The chain's CDR3 is CASSRRGRGVTDTQYF. The CDR3, as DNA: TGTGCCAGCAGCCGCCGAGGCAGGGGGGTCACAGATACGCAGTATTTT.

This chain connects TRBV9 to TRBJ2-5, with D perhaps TRBD2 (7 bases). Germline loops: CDR1 SGDLS, CDR2 YYNGEE. V gave up 0 bases and J gave up 4 bases, with 16 bases separating them. The CDR3 covers 16 residues. Written as DNA, the CDR3 is TGTGCCAGCAGCGTAGGAGGGGGGACTAAGGGAGAGACCCAGTACTTC. This gives the protein CASSVGGGTKGETQYF.

The chain recombines TRBV28 with TRBJ1-5; 7 bases fit TRBD1. CDR1 MDHEN and CDR2 SYDVKM come from the germline V gene. The CDR3 consists of 15 residues. The junction had 8 bases not matched to a gene; V was cut back by 5 bases and J by 4 bases. The CDR3: CASSRPTGINQPQHF. CDR3 nucleotide sequence: TGTGCCAGCAGTCGACCGACAGGGATTAATCAGCCCCAGCATTTT.

The chain links TRBV7-9 to TRBJ1-1; D gene uncertain. Germline loops: CDR1 SEHNR, CDR2 FQNEAQ (reference sequence). The CDR3 totals 14 residues. Trimming shortened V by 4 bases and J by 1 base, and 10 bases separated the two germline ends. CDR3 DNA: TGTGCCAGCAGCTCCCCGAGTCGGAACACTGAAGCTTTCTTT. Encoded protein: CASSSPSRNTEAFF.